A single sample is the source of the 8 T cell receptor beta chains below, sequenced in a study of T cell responses to AZD1222 COVID-19 vaccine. Only in-frame clones appear in the TCRdb table, and some are missing; sequencing was by immunoSEQ multiplex PCR. The repertoire holds approximately 150,000 clones, over 85% seen once, with roughly 1.5% in the top ten. Sequenced here: peripheral blood, sampled on day 0 of AZD1222 vaccination. The receptor set was obtained from an adult in good health.

V is TRBV5-1 and J is TRBJ2-5; perhaps D is TRBD1 or TRBD2 (6 bases each). The CDR3 covers 16 residues. V was shortened by 0 bases and J by 5 bases, with 17 bases between the two germline ends. Germline loops: CDR1 SGHRS, CDR2 YFSETQ. CDR3 bases: TGCGCCAGCAGCTTGGTCGGGGGCGCGGGTTGGGAGACCCAGTACTTC. Translation gives CASSLVGGAGWETQYF. Looking up the rest from reference TRBV5-1 and TRBJ2-5 gives the full variable domain: KAGVTQTPRYLIKTRGQQVTLSCSPISGHRSVSWYQQTPGQGLQFLFEYFSETQRNKGNFPGRFSGRQFSNSRSEMNVSTLELGDSALYLCASSLVGGAGWETQYFGPGTRLLVL.

The V gene is TRBV21-1, the J gene TRBJ2-6; TRBD1, the table's D call, lacks a check against the DNA. TRBV21-1 is shown as a pseudogene. CDR3 length: 17 amino acids. The CDR3: CASTVRQGFSGANVLTF. CDR3 nucleotides: TGTGCCAGCACCGTCCGACAGGGGTTTTCTGGGGCCAACGTCCTGACTTTC.

The chain links TRBV9 to TRBJ2-3, with D possibly matching TRBD2 (6 bases). V gave up 4 bases and J gave up 2 bases, with 11 bases separating them. CDR1 SGDLS and CDR2 YYNGEE come from the germline V gene. CDR3 length equals 14 residues. The CDR3 DNA follows: TGTGCCAGCAGCTCTGGAGGGGCCACAGATACGCAGTATTTT. It yields the protein CASSSGGATDTQYF. Drawing the rest from reference TRBV9 and TRBJ2-3, the complete variable domain is DSGVTQTPKHLITATGQRVTLRCSPRSGDLSVYWYQQSLDQGLQFLIQYYNGEERAKGNILERFSAQQFPDLHSELNLSSLELGDSALYFCASSSGGATDTQYFGPGTRLTVL.

The V gene is TRBV29-1, the J gene TRBJ2-1; TRBD1 is a possible D gene (6 bases). Germline CDR1 is SQVTM and CDR2 is ANQGSEA. This CDR3 comprises 14 residues. With 2 bases removed from V and 0 bases from J, the gap between germline ends came to 8 bases. CDR3 sequence: CSVEQGSSYNEQFF. In nucleotides, the CDR3 is TGCAGCGTTGAACAGGGGAGCTCCTACAATGAGCAGTTCTTC.

As DNA, the CDR3 is TGTGCCAGCACCTCCGGGACTAGCGGGACCAATGAGCAGTTCTTC. Its translation: CASTSGTSGTNEQFF. The V call is TRBV7-9, the J call TRBJ2-1; 13 nucleotides agree with TRBD2. Germline CDR1 is SEHNR and CDR2 is FQNEAQ (reference sequence). J gave up 6 bases and V 7 bases, and 6 bases lay outside the gene matches. The CDR3 covers 15 residues. The full variable domain, its missing parts supplied by reference TRBV7-9 and TRBJ2-1, is DTGVSQNPRHKITKRGQNVTFRCDPISEHNRLYWYRQTLGQGPEFLTYFQNEAQLEKSRLLSDRFSAERPKGSFSTLEIQRTEQGDSAMYLCASTSGTSGTNEQFFGPGTRLTVL.

This clone is a singleton in its sample. The chain combines TRBV18 with TRBJ2-1; D is ambiguous. Deletions cut 1 base from V and 5 bases from J, with 15 bases between. The germline V gene encodes CDR1 KGHSH and CDR2 LQKENI. This CDR3 comprises 16 residues. CDR3 nucleotide sequence: TGTGCCAGCTCACCACTGGGGAAACCGGCCCACAATGAGCAGTTCTTC. Translating it yields CASSPLGKPAHNEQFF.

The chain employs TRBV6-5 and TRBJ2-1; 11 bases agree with TRBD2. This CDR3 is built from 16 residues. With 4 bases clipped from V and 4 bases from J, the junction kept 6 bases outside the gene matches. The V gene's germline CDR1 is MNHEY and CDR2 SVGAGI. The CDR3 protein is CASSSRLAGFYNEQFF. For the CDR3, the DNA is TGTGCCAGCAGTTCCCGACTAGCGGGGTTTTACAATGAGCAGTTCTTC.

The rearrangement joins TRBV30 to TRBJ1-2; 8 bases match TRBD1. This CDR3 is 15 amino acids long. CDR1 and CDR2 from the germline V gene are GTSNPN and SVGIG (reference sequence). Trimming removed 5 bases from V and 2 bases from J; junction bases left unmatched: 10. Here the CDR3 DNA reads TGTGCCTGGCAGGGGGCTGGGGTCGGAAACTATGGCTACACCTTC. Translated, it gives CAWQGAGVGNYGYTF.